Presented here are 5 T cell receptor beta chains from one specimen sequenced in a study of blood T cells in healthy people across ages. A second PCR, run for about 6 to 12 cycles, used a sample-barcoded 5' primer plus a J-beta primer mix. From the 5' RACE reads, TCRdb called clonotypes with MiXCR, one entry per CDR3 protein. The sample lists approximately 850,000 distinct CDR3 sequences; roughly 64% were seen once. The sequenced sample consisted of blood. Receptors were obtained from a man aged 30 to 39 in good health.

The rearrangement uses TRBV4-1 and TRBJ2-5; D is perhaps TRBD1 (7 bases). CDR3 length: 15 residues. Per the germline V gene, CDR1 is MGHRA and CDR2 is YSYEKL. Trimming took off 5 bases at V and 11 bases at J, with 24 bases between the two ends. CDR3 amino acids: CASSSTTGTYNEQYF. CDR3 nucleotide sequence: TGCGCCAGCAGCTCCACGACAGGGACTTACAATGAGCAGTACTTC.

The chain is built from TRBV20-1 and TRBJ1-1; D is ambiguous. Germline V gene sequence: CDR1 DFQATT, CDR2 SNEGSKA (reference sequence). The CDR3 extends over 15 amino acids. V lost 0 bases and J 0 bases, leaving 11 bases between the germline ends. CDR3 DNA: TGCAGTGCTAGAGATGCTACCGGGATGAACACTGAAGCTTTCTTT. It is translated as CSARDATGMNTEAFF.

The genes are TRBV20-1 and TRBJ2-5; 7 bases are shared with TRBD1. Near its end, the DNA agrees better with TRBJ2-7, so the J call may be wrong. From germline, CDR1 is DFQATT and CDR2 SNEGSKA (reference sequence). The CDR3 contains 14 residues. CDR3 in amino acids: CSARILGQDYEQYF. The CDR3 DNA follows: TGCAGTGCTAGAATTCTCGGACAGGATTACGAGCAGTACTTC.

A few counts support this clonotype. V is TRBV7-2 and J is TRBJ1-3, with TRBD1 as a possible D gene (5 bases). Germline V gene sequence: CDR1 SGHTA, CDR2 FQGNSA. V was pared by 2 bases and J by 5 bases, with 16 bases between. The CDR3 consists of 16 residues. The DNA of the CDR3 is TGTGCCAGCAGCTTAAATGCGAGGGGCGGTAGAAACACCATATATTTT. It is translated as CASSLNARGGRNTIYF.

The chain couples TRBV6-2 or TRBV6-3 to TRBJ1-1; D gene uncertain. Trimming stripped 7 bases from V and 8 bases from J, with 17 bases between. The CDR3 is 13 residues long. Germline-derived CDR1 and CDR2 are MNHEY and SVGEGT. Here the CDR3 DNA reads TGTGCCAGCAAAGGTTCCGGGTCATACGAAGCTTTCTTT. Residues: CASKGSGSYEAFF.